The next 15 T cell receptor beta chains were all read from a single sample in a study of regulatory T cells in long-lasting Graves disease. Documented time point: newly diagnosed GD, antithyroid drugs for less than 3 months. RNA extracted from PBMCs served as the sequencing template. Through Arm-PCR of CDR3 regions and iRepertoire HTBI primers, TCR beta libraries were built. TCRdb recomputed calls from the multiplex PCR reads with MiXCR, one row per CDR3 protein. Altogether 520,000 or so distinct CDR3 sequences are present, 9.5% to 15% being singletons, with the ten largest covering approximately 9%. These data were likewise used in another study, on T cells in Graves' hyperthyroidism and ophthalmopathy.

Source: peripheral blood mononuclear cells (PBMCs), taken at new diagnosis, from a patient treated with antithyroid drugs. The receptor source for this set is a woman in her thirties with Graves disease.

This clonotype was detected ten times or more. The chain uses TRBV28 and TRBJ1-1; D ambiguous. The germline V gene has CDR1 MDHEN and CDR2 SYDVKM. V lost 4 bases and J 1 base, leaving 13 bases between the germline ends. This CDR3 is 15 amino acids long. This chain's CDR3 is CASSSAGGGNTEAFF. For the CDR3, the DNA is TGTGCCAGCAGTTCCGCAGGCGGTGGGAACACTGAAGCTTTCTTT.

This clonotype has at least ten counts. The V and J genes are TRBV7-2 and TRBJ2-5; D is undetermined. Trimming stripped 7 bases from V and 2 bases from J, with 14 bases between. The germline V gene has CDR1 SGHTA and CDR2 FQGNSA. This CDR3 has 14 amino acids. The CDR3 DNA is TGTGCCAGCACCCCCGTAGGACGGCAAGAGACCCAGTACTTC. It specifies CASTPVGRQETQYF.

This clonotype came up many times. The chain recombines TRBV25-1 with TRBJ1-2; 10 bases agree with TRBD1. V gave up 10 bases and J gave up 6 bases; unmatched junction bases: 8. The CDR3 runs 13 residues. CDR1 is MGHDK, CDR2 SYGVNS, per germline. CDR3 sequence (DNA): TGTGCCACCACGGGACAGGGGACGAATGGCTACACCTTC. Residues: CATTGQGTNGYTF.

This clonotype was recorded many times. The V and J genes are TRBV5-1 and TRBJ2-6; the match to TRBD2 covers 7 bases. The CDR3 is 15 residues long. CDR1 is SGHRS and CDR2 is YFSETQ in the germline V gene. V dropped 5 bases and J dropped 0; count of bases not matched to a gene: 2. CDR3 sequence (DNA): TGCGCCAGCAGGGGACTAAACTCTGGGGCCAACGTCCTGACTTTC. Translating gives CASRGLNSGANVLTF.

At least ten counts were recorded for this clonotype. The DNA of the CDR3 is TGTGCCAGCAGCTACAATCCGACAGGGCCTAGCACAGATACGCAGTATTTT. Translation: CASSYNPTGPSTDTQYF. This chain uses TRBV11-2 with TRBJ2-3; TRBD1 agrees at 7 bases. Germline CDR1 and CDR2: SGHAT and FQNNGV. Unmatched junction bases numbered 10, after V lost 4 bases and J lost 0 bases. The CDR3 is 17 amino acids.

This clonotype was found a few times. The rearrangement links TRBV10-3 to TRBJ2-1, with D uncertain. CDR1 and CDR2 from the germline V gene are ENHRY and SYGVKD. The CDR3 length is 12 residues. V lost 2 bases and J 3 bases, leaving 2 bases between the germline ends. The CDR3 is CAISELYNEQFF. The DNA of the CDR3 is TGTGCCATCAGTGAGCTCTACAATGAGCAGTTCTTC.

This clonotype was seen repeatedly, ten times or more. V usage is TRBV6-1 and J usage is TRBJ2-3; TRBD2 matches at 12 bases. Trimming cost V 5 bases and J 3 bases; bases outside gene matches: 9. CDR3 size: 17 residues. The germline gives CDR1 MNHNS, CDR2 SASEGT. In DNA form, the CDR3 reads TGTGCCAGCAGTCCCGCCAATCTAGCGGGAGGGACAGATACGCAGTATTTT. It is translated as CASSPANLAGGTDTQYF.

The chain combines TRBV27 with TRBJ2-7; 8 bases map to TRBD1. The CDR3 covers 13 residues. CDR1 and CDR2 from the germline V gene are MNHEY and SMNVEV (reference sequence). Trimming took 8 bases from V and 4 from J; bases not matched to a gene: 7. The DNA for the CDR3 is TGTGCCAGCTGGGGACAGGCCGGTTACGAGCAGTACTTC. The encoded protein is CASWGQAGYEQYF.

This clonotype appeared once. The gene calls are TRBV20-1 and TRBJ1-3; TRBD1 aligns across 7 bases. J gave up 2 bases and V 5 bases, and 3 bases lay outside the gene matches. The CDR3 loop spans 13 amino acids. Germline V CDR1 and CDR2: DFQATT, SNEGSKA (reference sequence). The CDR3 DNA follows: TGCAGTGCTTTTCAGGGGGCTGGAAACACCATATATTTT. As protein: CSAFQGAGNTIYF.

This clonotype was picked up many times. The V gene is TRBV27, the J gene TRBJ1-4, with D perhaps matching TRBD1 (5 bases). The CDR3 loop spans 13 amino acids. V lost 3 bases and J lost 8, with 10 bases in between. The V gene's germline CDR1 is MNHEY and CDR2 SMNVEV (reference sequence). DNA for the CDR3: TGTGCCAGCAGTTTGTTCCAGGGCGAAAAACTGTTTTTT. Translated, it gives CASSLFQGEKLFF.

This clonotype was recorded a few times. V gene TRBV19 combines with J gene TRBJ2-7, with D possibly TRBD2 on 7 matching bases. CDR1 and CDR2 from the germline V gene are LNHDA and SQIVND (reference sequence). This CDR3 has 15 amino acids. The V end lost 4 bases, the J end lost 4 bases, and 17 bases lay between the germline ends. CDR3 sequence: CASSRSAGGRYEQYF. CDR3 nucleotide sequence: TGTGCCAGTAGTAGGTCAGCCGGGGGGCGGTACGAGCAGTACTTC. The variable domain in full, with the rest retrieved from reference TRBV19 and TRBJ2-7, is DGGITQSPKYLFRKEGQNVTLSCEQNLNHDAMYWYRQDPGQGLRLIYYSQIVNDFQKGDIAEGYSVSREKKESFPLTVTSAQKNPTAFYLCASSRSAGGRYEQYFGPGTRLTVT.

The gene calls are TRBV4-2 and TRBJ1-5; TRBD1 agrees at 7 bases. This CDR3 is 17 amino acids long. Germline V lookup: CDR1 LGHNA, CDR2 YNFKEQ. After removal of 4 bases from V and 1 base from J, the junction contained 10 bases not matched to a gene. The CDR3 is CASSPLFDRVSNQPQHF. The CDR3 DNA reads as TGTGCCAGCAGCCCGCTTTTCGACAGGGTGAGCAATCAGCCCCAGCATTTT.

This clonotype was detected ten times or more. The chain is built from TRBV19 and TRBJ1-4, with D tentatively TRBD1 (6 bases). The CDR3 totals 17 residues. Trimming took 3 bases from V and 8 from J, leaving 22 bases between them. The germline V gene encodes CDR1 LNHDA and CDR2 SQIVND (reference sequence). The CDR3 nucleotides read TGTGCCAGTAGTATCCGGGTTGGGAACAGGGCTTTCGAAAAACTGTTTTTT. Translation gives CASSIRVGNRAFEKLFF. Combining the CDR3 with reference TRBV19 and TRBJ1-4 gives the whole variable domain DGGITQSPKYLFRKEGQNVTLSCEQNLNHDAMYWYRQDPGQGLRLIYYSQIVNDFQKGDIAEGYSVSREKKESFPLTVTSAQKNPTAFYLCASSIRVGNRAFEKLFFGSGTQLSVL.

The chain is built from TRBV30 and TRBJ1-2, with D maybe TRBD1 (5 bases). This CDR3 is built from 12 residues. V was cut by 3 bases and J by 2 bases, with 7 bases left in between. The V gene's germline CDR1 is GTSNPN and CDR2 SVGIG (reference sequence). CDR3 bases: TGTGCCTGGAGGGGACCGAACTATGGCTACACCTTC. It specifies CAWRGPNYGYTF.

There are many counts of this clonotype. The CDR3 DNA follows: TGTGCCAGCAGCTCCCAGTCGTGGGTAGGTGGAGAGACCCAGTACTTC. Its translation is CASSSQSWVGGETQYF. The chain uses TRBV7-9 and TRBJ2-5; no firm D call. The CDR3 sequence is 16 residues long. Per the germline V gene, CDR1 is SEHNR and CDR2 is FQNEAQ (reference sequence). Trimming pared 4 bases from V and 4 bases from J, leaving 19 bases between.